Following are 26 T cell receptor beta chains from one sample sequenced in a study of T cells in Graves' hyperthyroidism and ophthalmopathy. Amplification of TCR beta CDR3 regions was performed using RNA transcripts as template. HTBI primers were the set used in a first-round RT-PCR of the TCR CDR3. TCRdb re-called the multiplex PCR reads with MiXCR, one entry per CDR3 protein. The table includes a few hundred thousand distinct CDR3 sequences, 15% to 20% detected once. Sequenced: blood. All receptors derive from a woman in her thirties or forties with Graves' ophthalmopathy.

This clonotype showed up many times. The CDR3 is CASSHRDTSYEQYF. The CDR3 bases are TGTGCCAGCAGCCACCGGGACACTTCCTACGAGCAGTACTTC. The chain has TRBV7-8 and TRBJ2-7, with TRBD1 as a possible D gene (6 bases). From germline, CDR1 is SGHVS and CDR2 FQNEAQ. Trimming removed 5 bases at V and 1 base at J, with 12 bases between. The CDR3 has 14 residues.

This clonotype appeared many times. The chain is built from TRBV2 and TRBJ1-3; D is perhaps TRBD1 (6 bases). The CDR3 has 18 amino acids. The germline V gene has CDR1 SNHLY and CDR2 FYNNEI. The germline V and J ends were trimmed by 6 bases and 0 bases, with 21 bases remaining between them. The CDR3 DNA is TGTGCCAGCAGAAGGGGGGCCCAGGACCAGAACTCTGGAAACACCATATATTTT. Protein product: CASRRGAQDQNSGNTIYF.

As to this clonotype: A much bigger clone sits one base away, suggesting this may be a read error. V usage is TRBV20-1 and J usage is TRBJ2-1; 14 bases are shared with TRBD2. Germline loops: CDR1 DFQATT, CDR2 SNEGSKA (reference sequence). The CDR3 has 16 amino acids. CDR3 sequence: CSASPGLAGDYNGQFF. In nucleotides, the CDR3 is TGCAGTGCTAGTCCGGGACTAGCGGGAGACTACAATGGGCAGTTCTTC.

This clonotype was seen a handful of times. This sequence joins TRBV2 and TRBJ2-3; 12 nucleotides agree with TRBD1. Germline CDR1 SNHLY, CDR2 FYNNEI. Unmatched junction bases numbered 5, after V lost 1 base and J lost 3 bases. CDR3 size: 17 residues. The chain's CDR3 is CASSEEGQGAGTDTQYF. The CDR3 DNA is TGTGCCAGCAGTGAAGAGGGACAGGGGGCTGGGACAGATACGCAGTATTTT.

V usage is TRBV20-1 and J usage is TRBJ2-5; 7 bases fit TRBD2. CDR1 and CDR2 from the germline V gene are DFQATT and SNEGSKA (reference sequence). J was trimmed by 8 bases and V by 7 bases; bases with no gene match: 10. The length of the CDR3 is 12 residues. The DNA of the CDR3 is TGCAGTGTGGTACGGGGGGTAGAAACCCAGTACTTC. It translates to CSVVRGVETQYF.

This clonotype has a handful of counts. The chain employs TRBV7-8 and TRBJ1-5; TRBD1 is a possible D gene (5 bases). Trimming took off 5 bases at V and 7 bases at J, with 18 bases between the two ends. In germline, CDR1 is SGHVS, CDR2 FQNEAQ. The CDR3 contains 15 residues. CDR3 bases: TGTGCCAGCAGCGACCAAGAGGGCTGGGGGCAGCCCCAGCATTTT. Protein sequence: CASSDQEGWGQPQHF.

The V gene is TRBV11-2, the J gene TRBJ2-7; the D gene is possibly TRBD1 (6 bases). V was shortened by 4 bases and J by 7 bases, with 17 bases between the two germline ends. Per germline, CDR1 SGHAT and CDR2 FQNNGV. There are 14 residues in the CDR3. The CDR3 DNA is TGTGCCAGCAGCTCAGGTCCAGGGGCTTTAGAGCAGTACTTC. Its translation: CASSSGPGALEQYF. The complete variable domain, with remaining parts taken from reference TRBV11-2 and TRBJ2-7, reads EAGVAQSPRYKIIEKRQSVAFWCNPISGHATLYWYQQILGQGPKLLIQFQNNGVVDDSQLPKDRFSAERLKGVDSTLKIQPAKLEDSAVYLCASSSGPGALEQYFGPGTRLTVT.

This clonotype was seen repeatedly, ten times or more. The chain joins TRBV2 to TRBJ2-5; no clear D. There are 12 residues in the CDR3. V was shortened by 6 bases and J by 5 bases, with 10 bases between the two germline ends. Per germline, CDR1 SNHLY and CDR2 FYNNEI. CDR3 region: CASSLKWETQYF. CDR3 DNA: TGTGCCAGCAGCCTAAAATGGGAGACCCAGTACTTC.

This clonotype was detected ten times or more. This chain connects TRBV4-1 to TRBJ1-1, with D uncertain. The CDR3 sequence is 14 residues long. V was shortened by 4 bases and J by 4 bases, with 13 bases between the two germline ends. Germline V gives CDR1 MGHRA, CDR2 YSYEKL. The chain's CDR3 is CASSLERHGTEAFF. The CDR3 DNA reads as TGCGCCAGCAGCCTGGAACGACATGGCACTGAAGCTTTCTTT.

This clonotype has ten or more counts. This CDR3 reads CASSAKGAGATNEKLFF. The CDR3 nucleotides read TGTGCCAGCAGTGCCAAGGGGGCGGGGGCAACTAATGAAAAACTGTTTTTT. The V call is TRBV6-1, the J call TRBJ1-4, with 7 bases that match TRBD1. CDR3 size: 17 residues. The J segment lost 0 bases and the V segment lost 4 bases, leaving 8 bases of the junction unmatched. Germline CDR1 and CDR2: MNHNS and SASEGT.

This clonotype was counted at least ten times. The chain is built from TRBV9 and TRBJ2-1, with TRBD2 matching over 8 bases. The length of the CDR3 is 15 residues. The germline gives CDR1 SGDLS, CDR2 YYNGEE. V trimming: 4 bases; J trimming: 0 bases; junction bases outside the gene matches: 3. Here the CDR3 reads CASSQSGSSYNEQFF. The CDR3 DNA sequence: TGTGCCAGCAGCCAGAGCGGGAGCTCCTACAATGAGCAGTTCTTC.

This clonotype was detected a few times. The CDR3 protein is CASSLRGEWNTEAFF. Here the CDR3 DNA reads TGTGCCAGCAGCTTAAGGGGGGAGTGGAACACTGAAGCTTTCTTT. V is TRBV7-9 and J is TRBJ1-1, with a weak D call TRBD1 (6 bases). The germline gives CDR1 SEHNR, CDR2 FQNEAQ (reference sequence). The CDR3 consists of 15 residues. Trimming cost V 2 bases and J 1 base, with 11 bases left between them.

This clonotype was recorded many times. The CDR3 DNA sequence: TGTGCCAGCAGCTTAGATAGTGGCAGGGGGTACGAGCAGTACTTC. It codes for CASSLDSGRGYEQYF. V usage is TRBV11-2 and J usage is TRBJ2-7, with TRBD1 matching 7 bases. This CDR3 is 15 amino acids long. Germline trimming cut 0 bases from V and 4 bases from J; bases unmatched to any gene: 6. The germline CDR1 and CDR2 sequences are SGHAT and FQNNGV.

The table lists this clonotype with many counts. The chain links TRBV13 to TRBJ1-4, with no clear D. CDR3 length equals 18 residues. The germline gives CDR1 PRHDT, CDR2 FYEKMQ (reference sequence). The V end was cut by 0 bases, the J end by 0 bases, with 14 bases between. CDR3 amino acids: CASSLGVYTVATNEKLFF. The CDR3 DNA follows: TGTGCCAGCAGCTTAGGGGTCTACACGGTGGCAACTAATGAAAAACTGTTTTTT.

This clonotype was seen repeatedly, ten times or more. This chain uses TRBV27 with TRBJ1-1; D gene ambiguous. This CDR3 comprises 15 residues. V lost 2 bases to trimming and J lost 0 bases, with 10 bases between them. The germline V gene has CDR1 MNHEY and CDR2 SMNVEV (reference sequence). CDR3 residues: CASSLNRHMNTEAFF. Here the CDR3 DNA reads TGTGCCAGCAGTTTAAATCGACACATGAACACTGAAGCTTTCTTT.

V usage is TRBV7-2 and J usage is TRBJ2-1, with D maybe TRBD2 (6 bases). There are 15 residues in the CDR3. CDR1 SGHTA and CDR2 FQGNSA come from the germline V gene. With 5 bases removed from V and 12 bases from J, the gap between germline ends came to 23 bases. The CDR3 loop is CASSPGGHPGEGQFF. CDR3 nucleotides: TGTGCCAGCAGCCCGGGTGGGCACCCGGGAGAGGGGCAGTTCTTC.

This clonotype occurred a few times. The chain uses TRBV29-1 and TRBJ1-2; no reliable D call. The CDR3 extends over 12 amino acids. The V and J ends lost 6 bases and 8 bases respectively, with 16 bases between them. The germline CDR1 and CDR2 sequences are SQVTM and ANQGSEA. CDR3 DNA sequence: TGCAGCGTCGTAGCAGCCCGAGCAGGCTACACCTTC. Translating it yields CSVVAARAGYTF.

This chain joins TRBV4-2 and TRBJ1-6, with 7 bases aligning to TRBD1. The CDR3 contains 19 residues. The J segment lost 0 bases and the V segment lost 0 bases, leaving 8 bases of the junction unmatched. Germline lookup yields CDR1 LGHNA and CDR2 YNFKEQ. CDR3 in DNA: TGTGCCAGCAGCCAAGATAAGCAGGGGGGAATCTCCTATAATTCACCCCTCCACTTT. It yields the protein CASSQDKQGGISYNSPLHF.

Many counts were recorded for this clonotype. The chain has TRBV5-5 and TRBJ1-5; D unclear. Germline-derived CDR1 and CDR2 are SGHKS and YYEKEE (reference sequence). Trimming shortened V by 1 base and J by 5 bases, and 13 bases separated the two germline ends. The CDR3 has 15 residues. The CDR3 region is CASSLRVQSDQPQHF. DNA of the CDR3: TGTGCCAGCAGCTTGAGGGTACAATCCGATCAGCCCCAGCATTTT.

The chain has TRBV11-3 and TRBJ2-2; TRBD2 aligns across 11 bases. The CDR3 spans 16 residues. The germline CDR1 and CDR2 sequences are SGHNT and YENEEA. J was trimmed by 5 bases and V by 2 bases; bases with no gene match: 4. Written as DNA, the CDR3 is TGTGCCAGCAGCTTATACCGACTAGCGGGAACCGGGGAGCTGTTTTTT. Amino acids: CASSLYRLAGTGELFF.

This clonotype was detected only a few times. CDR3 protein: CASSLGSPGTSSYEQYF. CDR3 nucleotide sequence: TGTGCCAGCAGCTTAGGAAGTCCCGGGACTAGCAGCTACGAGCAGTACTTC. The chain carries TRBV2 and TRBJ2-7, with TRBD2 matching over 9 bases. The junction had 15 bases not matched to a gene; V was cut back by 6 bases and J by 3 bases. CDR3 length: 17 amino acids. CDR1 and CDR2 from the germline V gene are SNHLY and FYNNEI. The whole variable domain, filled in from reference TRBV2 and TRBJ2-7, reads EPEVTQTPSHQVTQMGQEVILRCVPISNHLYFYWYRQILGQKVEFLVSFYNNEISEKSEIFDDQFSVERPDGSNFTLKIRSTKLEDSAMYFCASSLGSPGTSSYEQYFGPGTRLTVT.

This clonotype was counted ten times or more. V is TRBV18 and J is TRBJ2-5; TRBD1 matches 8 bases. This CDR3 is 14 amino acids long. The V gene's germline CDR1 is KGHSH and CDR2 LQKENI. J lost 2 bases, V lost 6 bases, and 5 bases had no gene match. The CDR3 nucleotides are TGTGCCAGCTCTCCGGACAGGGTTCAAGAGACCCAGTACTTC. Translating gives CASSPDRVQETQYF.

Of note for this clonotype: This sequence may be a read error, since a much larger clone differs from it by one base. The CDR3: CASTRLGQTIQYF. CDR3 nucleotides: TGTGCCAGCACTAGACTGGGACAGACTATTCAGTACTTC. The rearrangement joins TRBV2 to TRBJ2-4, with 7 bases fitting TRBD1. Germline-derived CDR1 and CDR2 are SNHLY and FYNNEI. The trim removed 7 bases at V and 10 bases at J, leaving 10 bases unmatched. The CDR3 has 13 amino acids.

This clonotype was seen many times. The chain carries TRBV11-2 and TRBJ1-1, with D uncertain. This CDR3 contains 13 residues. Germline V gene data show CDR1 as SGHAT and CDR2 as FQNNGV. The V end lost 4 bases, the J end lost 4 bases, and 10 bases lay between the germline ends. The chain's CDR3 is CASSSQVATEAFF. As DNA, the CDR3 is TGTGCCAGCAGCTCCCAGGTCGCCACTGAAGCTTTCTTT.

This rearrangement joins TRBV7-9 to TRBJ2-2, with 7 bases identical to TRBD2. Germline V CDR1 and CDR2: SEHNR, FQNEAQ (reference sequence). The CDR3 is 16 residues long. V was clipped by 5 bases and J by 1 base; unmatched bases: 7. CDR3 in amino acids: CASSLLLAGNTGELFF. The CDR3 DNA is TGTGCCAGCAGCCTCCTTTTAGCGGGGAACACCGGGGAGCTGTTTTTT.

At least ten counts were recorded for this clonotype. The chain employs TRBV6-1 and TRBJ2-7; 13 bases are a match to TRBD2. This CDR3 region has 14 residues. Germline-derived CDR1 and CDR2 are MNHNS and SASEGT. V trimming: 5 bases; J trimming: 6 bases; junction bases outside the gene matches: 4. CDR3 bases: TGTGCCAGCAGTTATGGGACTAGCGGGGTCGAGCAGTACTTC. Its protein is CASSYGTSGVEQYF.